Listed below are T cell receptor beta chains from one sample, sequenced in a study of OX40 agonist ivuxolimab in advanced cancers. Some clones are missing from TCRdb's copy, which holds only in-frame ones; the method was immunoSEQ multiplex PCR. Here the sample spans roughly 70,000 clones, 82% being singletons. Source: CD4+ or CD8+ T cells sorted from blood, taken in a trial of the OX40 agonist ivuxolimab. All receptors come from an adult with an advanced solid tumor such as melanoma, head and neck, liver or kidney cancer. Each CDR3 is given with its conserved first and last residue. A D gene is named only where the DNA matches it firmly. Size is omitted from some rows. Given values are once, few, many or a class for expanded clones.

NA	TRBD2	TRBJ2-1	TRBV7-2	CASSPTSEPYNEQFF	TGTGCCAGCAGCCCTACTAGCGAACCCTACAATGAGCAGTTCTTC
NA	NA	TRBJ2-6	TRBV30	CAWSVRGLGANVLTF	TGTGCCTGGAGTGTACGAGGGCTCGGGGCCAACGTCCTGACTTTC
NA	TRBD2	TRBJ2-7	TRBV19	CASSIQAGGRYEQYF	TGTGCCAGTAGTATACAAGCGGGAGGCCGTTACGAGCAGTACTTC
NA	TRBD2	TRBJ2-5	TRBV5-1	CASSLAGGTSAETQYF	TGCGCCAGCAGCTTGGCCGGGGGGACTAGCGCGGAGACCCAGTACTTC
NA	NA	TRBJ1-5	TRBV5-1	CASSLAGAKEQPQHF	TGCGCCAGCAGCTTGGCTGGGGCTAAGGAACAGCCCCAGCATTTT
once	TRBD2	TRBJ2-7	TRBV6-6	CASKGLADSYEQYF	TGTGCCAGCAAGGGTCTAGCGGACTCCTACGAGCAGTACTTC
NA	NA	TRBJ1-3	TRBV27	CASSSIPRRGSGNTIYF	TGTGCCAGCAGTTCAATCCCCCGACGGGGGAGCGGGAACACCATATATTTT
NA	NA	TRBJ2-2	TRBV11-3	CASSLVGGELFF	TGTGCCAGCAGCTTAGTCGGTGGGGAGCTGTTTTTT
NA	NA	TRBJ2-3	TRBV5-5	CASSGIGVWFTDTQYF	TGTGCCAGCAGCGGCATAGGGGTTTGGTTCACAGATACGCAGTATTTT
NA	TRBD2	TRBJ2-6	TRBV4-1	CASSHLGLADISGANVLTF	TGCGCCAGCAGCCACCTCGGACTAGCGGATATCTCTGGGGCCAACGTCCTGACTTTC
NA	NA	TRBJ1-1	TRBV6-1	CASSAGQANWEAFF	TGTGCCAGCAGTGCGGGGCAGGCGAATTGGGAAGCTTTCTTT
NA	TRBD2	TRBJ2-2	TRBV14	CASRSGRGNSGTGELFF	TGTGCCAGCAGAAGCGGGAGAGGGAACAGTGGTACCGGGGAGCTGTTTTTT